The sample holds a few counts of the clone carrying this TCR beta chain. The antigen remains unidentified. The data were taken from a study of CD8 T cells in ankylosing spondylitis. Study-wide findings and caveats: As for the disease-linked clones, they showed a CD8+ phenotype and occurred at relatively low frequencies in peripheral blood. It was reported that disease-linked clones were significantly enriched in matched ankylosing spondylitis synovial fluid. What appeared characteristic of ankylosing spondylitis blood was a TCR beta motif of 7 or 8 highly homologous variants. Existing reports had already noted some motif variants in reactive arthritis synovial fluid and blood.

V shed 0 bases, J shed 6 bases, and the junction held 7 bases outside the gene matches. CDR1 LGHNA and CDR2 YSLEER come from the germline V gene. The CDR3 extends over 16 amino acids. For TCR beta, libraries came from quantitative 5'-RACE with molecular barcodes. MiXCR, applied by TCRdb to the 5' RACE reads, yields one record per CDR3 protein. Among some 840,000 distinct CDR3 sequences listed, about 11% were seen once. The chain couples TRBV4-3 to TRBJ1-4, with TRBD1 identical over 7 bases. This receptor was taken from a male donor with ankylosing spondylitis. Sequences were obtained from blood, either unsorted or a sorted T cell fraction (not recorded which). DNA for the CDR3: TGCGCCAGCAGCCAAGAGAATCGACAGGGAGATGAAAAACTGTTTTTT. Translating gives CASSQENRQGDEKLFF.